The rows below give T cell receptor beta chains drawn from one sample of a study of circulating CD8 cells and anti-PD-1 response in melanoma. TCRdb re-called the reads through MiXCR, storing one row per CDR3 protein. The table has roughly 1,200 distinct CDR3 sequences, 7.3% seen once. Source: CD8+ T cells from PBMCs, taken at baseline or after one month of anti-PD-1 therapy (not recorded which). These receptors were obtained from a human donor with melanoma. Both conserved end residues are part of each CDR3. A D gene is named only where the DNA matches it firmly. Size values are once, few and many counts, or a class for expanded clones, and some rows have none.

TRBD1	large	TRBV28	TRBJ2-7	TGTGCCAGCAGTACACCTGAAACCAACAGGGGCTACGAGCAGTACTTC	CASSTPETNRGYEQYF
NA	few	TRBV20-1	TRBJ1-1	TGCAGTGCTATCTGGACAGAGAACACTGAAGCTTTCTTT	CSAIWTENTEAFF
TRBD1	large	TRBV25-1	TRBJ2-7	TGTGCCAGCAGTTCCGCAGGCCGGGACAGCTCCTACGAGCAGTACTTC	CASSSAGRDSSYEQYF
TRBD1	few	TRBV28	TRBJ2-7	TGTGCCAGCAGACAGGGACAGGCATCCTACGAGCAGTACTTC	CASRQGQASYEQYF
NA	medium-sized	TRBV7-3	TRBJ2-2	TGTGCCAGCAGCTCCTCACTAGCTTCCGGGGAGCTGTTTTTT	CASSSSLASGELFF
NA	medium-sized	TRBV28	TRBJ2-1	TGTGCCAGCAGACAAGGAAGTGAGCAGTTCTTC	CASRQGSEQFF
NA	large	TRBV27	TRBJ2-7	TGTGCCAGCAGTCCAGGGAAGGGTTACGAGCAGTACTTC	CASSPGKGYEQYF
NA	medium-sized	TRBV11-1	TRBJ2-7	TGTGCCAGCAGCTTAAATGATTACGAGCAGTACTTC	CASSLNDYEQYF
NA	large	TRBV19	TRBJ2-7	TGTGCCAGTAGTATAGATGGAACAGCCAGCTCCTACGAGCAGTACTTC	CASSIDGTASSYEQYF
NA	large	TRBV28	TRBJ2-7	TGTGCCAGCAAACTTACGGGCGAGCAGTACTTC	CASKLTGEQYF
NA	medium-sized	TRBV2	TRBJ2-1	TGTGCCAGCAGTGAAGGAGGGGCTAAGGGCGTCTCCTACAATGAGCAGTTCTTC	CASSEGGAKGVSYNEQFF
NA	large	TRBV27	TRBJ2-2	TGTGCCAGCAGTTTCTCCCTAGGTAGCACCGGGGAGCTGTTTTTT	CASSFSLGSTGELFF
NA	large	TRBV28	TRBJ2-2	TGTGCCAGCAGTTTTATTGGGGGGCGCGGCGGGGAGCTGTTTTTT	CASSFIGGRGGELFF
NA	large	TRBV4-3	TRBJ2-3	TGCGCCAGCAGTCGGCGAAGCGAACTCACAGATACGCAGTATTTT	CASSRRSELTDTQYF
NA	NA	TRBV28	TRBJ2-7	TGTGCCAGCAGTCCCCTAGGGATAGGGGAGCAATACTTC	CASSPLGIGEQYF
TRBD2	medium-sized	TRBV7-3	TRBJ2-1	TGTGCCAGCAGCACCGGGACTAGCGGTCTCAATGAGCAGTTCTTC	CASSTGTSGLNEQFF
TRBD2	medium-sized	TRBV4-2	TRBJ2-1	TGTGCCAGCAGCGCCCGCCCGGGACTAGAGGTCTCCTACAATGAGCAGTTCTTC	CASSARPGLEVSYNEQFF
NA	large	TRBV28	TRBJ2-7	TGTGCCAGCAGCCTTGGACTTTCGGCCCTCTACGAGCAGTACTTC	CASSLGLSALYEQYF
NA	medium-sized	TRBV7-3	TRBJ2-2	TGTGCCAGCAGCCGTACCGGGACCAGGGGCACCGGGGAGCTGTTTTTT	CASSRTGTRGTGELFF
NA	medium-sized	TRBV15	TRBJ2-7	TGTGCCACTCAACTGTACGAGCAGTACTTC	CATQLYEQYF
NA	medium-sized	TRBV25-1	TRBJ2-7	TGTGCCAGCAGTGAACGTGGACAGAGCTACGAGCAGTACTTC	CASSERGQSYEQYF
TRBD2	medium-sized	TRBV20-1	TRBJ2-1	TGCAGTGCTCCTGCCGCTAGCGGGGACAATGAGCAGTTCTTC	CSAPAASGDNEQFF
NA	medium-sized	TRBV19	TRBJ2-1	TGTGCCAGTAGGTGGGGCGGTGAGCAGTTCTTC	CASRWGGEQFF
NA	medium-sized	TRBV2	TRBJ1-6	TGTGCCGGATCTCCAGGGATACAGAGGAATTCACCCCTCCACTTT	CAGSPGIQRNSPLHF
TRBD2	medium-sized	TRBV27	TRBJ2-7	TGTGCCAGCAGTTTTGGGACTAGCGGCGCCTACGAGCAGTACTTC	CASSFGTSGAYEQYF
TRBD1	NA	TRBV7-2	TRBJ1-1	TGTGCCAGCAGCTTAGCAGGGGGCCAGAACACTGAAGTTTTCTTT	CASSLAGGQNTEVFF
NA	large	TRBV20-1	TRBJ1-6	TGCAGTGCTAGAGGCACCCTCGACGGACGGTTAGGATCACCCCTCCACTTT	CSARGTLDGRLGSPLHF
NA	medium-sized	TRBV6-6	TRBJ1-1	TGTGCCAGCAGTTACCAGACAATGAACACTGAAGCTTTCTTT	CASSYQTMNTEAFF
NA	medium-sized	TRBV29-1	TRBJ2-7	TGCAGCGTTGAAGATGGAGAAGGATCGGCCGAGCAGTACTTC	CSVEDGEGSAEQYF
NA	medium-sized	TRBV6-6	TRBJ2-2	TGTGCCAGCAGCCCGACGAACACCGGGGAGCTGTTTTTT	CASSPTNTGELFF
TRBD1	large	TRBV4-3	TRBJ2-6	TGCGCCAGCAGCCAAGACCCCGGGACAGTGAGCTCTGGGGCCAACGTCCTGACTTTC	CASSQDPGTVSSGANVLTF
TRBD1	medium-sized	TRBV29-1	TRBJ1-1	TGCAGCGCCGAAACAGGGGAGGGGACTGAAGCTTTCTTT	CSAETGEGTEAFF
TRBD1	large	TRBV28	TRBJ2-7	TGTGCCAGCAGTTCCCCGAACACAGGGGAAAGGCTGGGGAGCTCCTACGAGCAGTACTTC	CASSSPNTGERLGSSYEQYF
NA	large	TRBV4-2	TRBJ2-7	TGTGCCAGCAGCCAATCCCAGTCCTACGAGCAGTACTTC	CASSQSQSYEQYF
NA	medium-sized	TRBV27	TRBJ1-5	TGTGCCAGCAGTTTTCGGGACGGCAATCAGCCCCAGCATTTT	CASSFRDGNQPQHF
NA	NA	TRBV23-1	TRBJ2-3	TGCGCCAGCAGCACCACGGGTCCAAACGCTAGCACAGATACGCAGTATTTT	CASSTTGPNASTDTQYF
NA	medium-sized	TRBV28	TRBJ2-5	TGTGCCAGCAGTTTCGAGGTCAGGGGGACCCAGTACTTC	CASSFEVRGTQYF
TRBD1	medium-sized	TRBV19	TRBJ1-1	TGTGCCAGTAGTATAGGGACAGGGCGTTTGAACACTGAAGCTTTCTTT	CASSIGTGRLNTEAFF
NA	large	TRBV2	TRBJ1-4	TGTGCCAGCATTTTACCCCCGGAACTGTTTTTT	CASILPPELFF
TRBD1	few	TRBV7-2	TRBJ2-7	TGTGCCAGCAGCTTAGTTGGGACAGAGAACTACGAGCAGTACTTC	CASSLVGTENYEQYF
TRBD1	large	TRBV7-9	TRBJ1-1	TGTGCCAGCAGTCCACAGGGGGCTACTGAAGCTTTCTTT	CASSPQGATEAFF
NA	medium-sized	TRBV2	TRBJ2-1	TGTGCCGGTGGGTCCTACTACAATGAGCAGTTCTTC	CAGGSYYNEQFF
NA	medium-sized	TRBV24-1	TRBJ2-3	TGTGCCACCAGTGATTTGAGAGCAGGTCGAGATACGCAGTATTTT	CATSDLRAGRDTQYF
NA	large	TRBV21-1	TRBJ1-1	TGTGCCAGCAGCAAATGGGGGCCCACTGAAGCTTTCTTT	CASSKWGPTEAFF
TRBD1	large	TRBV28	TRBJ2-1	TGTGCCAGCAGCCACCCCGGCAGGGGGATAGATGAGCAGTTCTTC	CASSHPGRGIDEQFF
TRBD1	medium-sized	TRBV6-6	TRBJ1-5	TGTGCCAGTACGGCAGGGGGTACGAAGCCCCAGCATTTT	CASTAGGTKPQHF
TRBD1	medium-sized	TRBV2	TRBJ2-2	TGTGCCAGCAGTGAAATTAGGCAGGGGGCCGAAAGCGGGGAGCTGTTTTTT	CASSEIRQGAESGELFF
NA	medium-sized	TRBV28	TRBJ2-3	TGTGCCAGCAGTTTAGGACTTTCTACTAGCACAGATACGCAGTATTTT	CASSLGLSTSTDTQYF
NA	medium-sized	TRBV7-9	TRBJ1-1	TGTGCCAGCAGCCCAAGCGAGGACACTGAAGCTTTCTTT	CASSPSEDTEAFF
TRBD1	medium-sized	TRBV28	TRBJ2-1	TGTGCCAGCAGTTGGGTTACGGGACAGGGGACCTACAATGAGCAGTTCTTC	CASSWVTGQGTYNEQFF
TRBD1	medium-sized	TRBV23-1	TRBJ2-1	TGCGCCAGCAGTCATCGGCCCGGACAGGGCAATGAGCAGTTCTTC	CASSHRPGQGNEQFF
NA	large	TRBV6-5	TRBJ2-2	TGTGCCAGCAGTTCAAACACCGGGGAGCTGTTTTTT	CASSSNTGELFF
NA	NA	TRBV2	TRBJ1-6	TGTGCCACCCGAACAGGTTCGGGTTCACCCCTCCACTTT	CATRTGSGSPLHF
NA	large	TRBV24-1	TRBJ2-3	TGTGCCACCAGAGGCGGGGAGAACACAGATACGCAGTATTTT	CATRGGENTDTQYF